The next 14 T cell receptor beta chains were all read from a single sample in a study of cytomegalovirus exposure and HLA in healthy donors. The primer mix had 60 Vbeta and 13 Jbeta primers. Here immunoSEQ multiplex PCR was the method, and the copy in TCRdb shows in-frame clones only, minus some. The sample holds about 110,000 clones, about two thirds seen once. Source material: PBMCs. These TCRs come from a female donor in good health and CMV-seronegative.

As DNA, the CDR3 is TGTGCCAGCAGCTTATTAGCGGGAGCCTCCTACGAGCAGTACTTC. Translating gives CASSLLAGASYEQYF. The J gene is TRBJ2-7, the V gene TRBV7-6; 9 bases match TRBD2. The CDR3 runs to 15 residues. Trimming cost V 2 bases and J 0 bases; bases outside gene matches: 2. CDR1 and CDR2 from the germline V gene are SGHVS and FNYEAQ.

This chain uses TRBV27 with TRBJ2-5; D remains ambiguous. Looked up from germline, CDR1 is MNHEY and CDR2 is SMNVEV (reference sequence). V was trimmed by 3 bases and J by 7 bases, leaving 6 bases between them. The CDR3 is 11 residues long. The CDR3 coding sequence is TGTGCCAGCAGTTTTAGAGGGACCCAGTACTTC. Protein: CASSFRGTQYF.

The gene calls are TRBV4-3 and TRBJ2-5, with D perhaps TRBD2 (6 bases). There are 14 residues in the CDR3. Germline V gives CDR1 LGHNA, CDR2 YSLEER. V lost 1 base and J lost 5, with 11 bases in between. The CDR3 sequence: CASSQAGGRETQYF. In DNA form, the CDR3 reads TGCGCCAGCAGCCAAGCCGGGGGTCGGGAGACCCAGTACTTC.

V usage is TRBV9 and J usage is TRBJ1-2; D is unresolved. CDR3 length: 15 amino acids. From germline, CDR1 is SGDLS and CDR2 YYNGEE. Between the trimmed V and J ends, which lost 2 bases and 4 bases, there was a span of 15 bases. The CDR3 spells CASSVTPYGLYGYTF. DNA of the CDR3: TGTGCCAGCAGCGTGACCCCCTATGGGCTCTATGGCTACACCTTC.

The chain recombines TRBV28 with TRBJ2-2; 8 bases agree with TRBD1. The V and J ends lost 6 bases and 3 bases, in that order; junction bases with no gene match: 12. The CDR3 runs to 17 residues. Germline values: CDR1 MDHEN, CDR2 SYDVKM. CDR3 nucleotides: TGTGCCAGCAGCCCGACGGGACAGGCGACTTACACCGGGGAGCTGTTTTTT. Its translation is CASSPTGQATYTGELFF.

The V gene is TRBV10-1, the J gene TRBJ2-1; no clear D. Germline V gives CDR1 WNHNN, CDR2 SYGVQD (reference sequence). V was clipped by 4 bases and J by 2 bases, with 6 bases between them. There are 13 residues in the CDR3. CDR3 nucleotide sequence: TGCGCCAGCAGTGCCCTTCCCTACAATGAGCAGTTCTTC. Translated: CASSALPYNEQFF.

This chain's CDR3 is CASSSMTGDGYTF. Written as DNA, the CDR3 is TGTGCCAGCAGCTCAATGACAGGGGATGGCTACACCTTC. The rearrangement joins TRBV7-8 to TRBJ1-2, with 8 nucleotides matching TRBD1. The V segment lost 4 bases and the J segment 6 bases; nucleotides outside the gene matches: 4. The CDR3 contains 13 residues. CDR1 and CDR2 from the germline V gene are SGHVS and FQNEAQ. The whole variable domain, remainder taken from reference TRBV7-8 and TRBJ1-2, is GAGVSQSPRYKVAKRGQDVALRCDPISGHVSLFWYQQALGQGPEFLTYFQNEAQLDKSGLPSDRFFAERPEGSVSTLKIQRTQQEDSAVYLCASSSMTGDGYTFGSGTRLTVV.

The gene calls are TRBV6-5 and TRBJ2-7; 7 nucleotides line up with TRBD2. This CDR3 spans 11 amino acids. The germline V gene has CDR1 MNHEY and CDR2 SVGAGI. V lost 7 bases to trimming and J lost 6 bases; unmatched junction nucleotides: 3. The CDR3 loop is CASKERGEQYF. CDR3 in DNA: TGTGCCAGCAAGGAGCGGGGCGAGCAGTACTTC.

The V gene is TRBV7-9, the J gene TRBJ1-1; 7 bases agree with TRBD1. The V and J ends lost 6 bases and 1 base, in that order; junction bases with no gene match: 8. The length of the CDR3 is 15 residues. Germline-derived CDR1 and CDR2 are SEHNR and FQNEAQ (reference sequence). CDR3 nucleotide sequence: TGTGCCAGCAGGCCACCGGGACAGCCGAACACTGAAGCTTTCTTT. Its protein product is CASRPPGQPNTEAFF.

On this clone: At one end, the junction sequence differs from germline, possibly due to a read error. CDR3 bases: TGTTCCAGCAGCACAGGACAGACCGAGCAGTACTTC. Amino acids: CSSSTGQTEQYF. V usage is TRBV7-9 and J usage is TRBJ2-7; D might be TRBD1 (6 bases). This CDR3 is 12 amino acids long. Germline-derived CDR1 and CDR2 are SEHNR and FQNEAQ (reference sequence).

This clone was seen a few times. This CDR3 is also generated by other DNA sequences in the sample. V usage is TRBV18 and J usage is TRBJ1-2; 8 bases map to TRBD1. Trimming at V came to 2 bases and at J to 4 bases, leaving 0 bases not matched to a gene. This CDR3 is 13 amino acids long. In germline, CDR1 is KGHSH, CDR2 LQKENI. The CDR3 spells CASSPTGGYGYTF. CDR3 nucleotides: TGTGCCAGCTCACCAACAGGGGGCTATGGCTACACCTTC. Using reference TRBV18 and TRBJ1-2 for the parts outside the CDR3, the full variable domain is NAGVMQNPRHLVRRRGQEARLRCSPMKGHSHVYWYRQLPEEGLKFMVYLQKENIIDESGMPKERFSAEFPKEGPSILRIQQVVRGDSAAYFCASSPTGGYGYTFGSGTRLTVV.

This rearrangement joins TRBV7-6 to TRBJ2-5, with a possible D match to TRBD2 (5 bases). V shed 1 base and J shed 5 bases, with 11 bases lying between them. Looked up from germline, CDR1 is SGHVS and CDR2 is FNYEAQ. The CDR3 runs to 14 residues. The CDR3, as DNA: TGTGCCAGCAGCTTAGAGCAGCGGCGGGAGACCCAGTACTTC. Amino acid sequence: CASSLEQRRETQYF.

The rearrangement joins TRBV25-1 to TRBJ1-1; D is unresolved. The CDR3 has 13 amino acids. From germline, CDR1 is MGHDK and CDR2 SYGVNS. V lost 3 bases and J lost 6, with 11 bases in between. The CDR3 DNA is TGTGCCAGCAGTGATGAGGGCAGGCCTGAAGCTTTCTTT. Its protein is CASSDEGRPEAFF.

The CDR3 region is CASSLDSSGNTIYF. CDR3 nucleotide sequence: TGCGCCAGCAGTCTTGATAGCTCTGGAAACACCATATATTTT. This rearrangement joins TRBV5-1 to TRBJ1-3; D uncertain. The germline V and J ends were trimmed by 5 bases and 0 bases, with 9 bases remaining between them. Germline CDR1 SGHRS, CDR2 YFSETQ. This CDR3 contains 14 residues.